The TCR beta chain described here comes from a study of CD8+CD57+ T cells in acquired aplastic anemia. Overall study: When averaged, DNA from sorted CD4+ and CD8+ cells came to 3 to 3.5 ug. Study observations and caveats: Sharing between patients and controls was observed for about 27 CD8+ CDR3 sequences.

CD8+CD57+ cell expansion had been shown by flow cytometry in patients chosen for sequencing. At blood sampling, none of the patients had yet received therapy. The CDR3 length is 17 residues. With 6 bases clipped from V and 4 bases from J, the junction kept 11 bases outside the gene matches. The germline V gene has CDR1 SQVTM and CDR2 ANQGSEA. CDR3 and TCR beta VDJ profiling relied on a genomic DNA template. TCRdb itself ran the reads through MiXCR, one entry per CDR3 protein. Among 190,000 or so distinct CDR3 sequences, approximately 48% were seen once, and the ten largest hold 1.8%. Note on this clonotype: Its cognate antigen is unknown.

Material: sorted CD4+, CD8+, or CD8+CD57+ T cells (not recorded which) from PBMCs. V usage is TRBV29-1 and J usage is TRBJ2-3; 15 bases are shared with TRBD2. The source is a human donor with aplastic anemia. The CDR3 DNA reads TGCAGCGTACAGAGGACTAGCGGGGGGGCCGGCGCAGATACGCAGTATTTT. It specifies CSVQRTSGGAGADTQYF.